One and the same sample provided the 3 T cell receptor beta chains below, sequenced in a study of CD8 T cells in ankylosing spondylitis. TCRdb passed the 5' RACE reads through MiXCR, listing each CDR3 protein once. Of about 42,000 distinct CDR3 sequences listed, over 3.5% are singletons. The sequencing sample was made of blood, either unsorted or a sorted T cell fraction (not recorded which). The receptors stem from a female donor with ankylosing spondylitis or in good health (not recorded which).

This clonotype has ten or more counts. The chain combines TRBV9 with TRBJ1-2; a possible D gene is TRBD1 (6 bases). Germline values: CDR1 SGDLS, CDR2 YYNGEE. This CDR3 comprises 14 residues. V shed 0 bases and J shed 4 bases, with 10 bases lying between them. Here the CDR3 DNA reads TGTGCCAGCAGCGTAGAACAGGGTGGCTATGGCTACACCTTC. The encoded protein is CASSVEQGGYGYTF.

In its sample, this clonotype is medium-sized. The DNA of the CDR3 is TGTGCCAGCAGCGTAGTGGGGACGGCGAACACTGAAGCTTTCTTT. This encodes CASSVVGTANTEAFF. This rearrangement joins TRBV9 to TRBJ1-1, with D possibly TRBD1 on 5 matching bases. V gave up 0 bases and J gave up 1 base, with 10 bases separating them. The germline V gene has CDR1 SGDLS and CDR2 YYNGEE. The CDR3 loop spans 15 amino acids.

Ten or more counts support this clonotype. The genes are TRBV9 and TRBJ1-2, with D uncertain. Trimming took 0 bases from V and 8 from J, leaving 11 bases between them. Germline V CDR1 and CDR2: SGDLS, YYNGEE. CDR3 length equals 13 residues. The CDR3 DNA follows: TGTGCCAGCAGCGTAGACGGTCTCAGCGGCTACACCTTC. Amino acids: CASSVDGLSGYTF. Variable domain in full (rest from reference TRBV9 and TRBJ1-2): DSGVTQTPKHLITATGQRVTLRCSPRSGDLSVYWYQQSLDQGLQFLIQYYNGEERAKGNILERFSAQQFPDLHSELNLSSLELGDSALYFCASSVDGLSGYTFGSGTRLTVV.